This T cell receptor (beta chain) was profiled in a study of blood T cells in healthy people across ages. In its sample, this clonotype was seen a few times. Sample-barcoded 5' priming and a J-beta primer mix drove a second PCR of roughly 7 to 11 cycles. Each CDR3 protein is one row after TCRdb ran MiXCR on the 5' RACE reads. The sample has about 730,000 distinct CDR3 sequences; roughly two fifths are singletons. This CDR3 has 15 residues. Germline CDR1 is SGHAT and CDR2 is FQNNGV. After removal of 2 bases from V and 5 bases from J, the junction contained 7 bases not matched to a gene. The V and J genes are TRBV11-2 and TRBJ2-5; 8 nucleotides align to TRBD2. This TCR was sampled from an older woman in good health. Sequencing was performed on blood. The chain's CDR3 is CASSLSGGARETQYF. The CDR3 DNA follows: TGTGCCAGCAGCTTATCGGGGGGGGCAAGGGAGACCCAGTACTTC.